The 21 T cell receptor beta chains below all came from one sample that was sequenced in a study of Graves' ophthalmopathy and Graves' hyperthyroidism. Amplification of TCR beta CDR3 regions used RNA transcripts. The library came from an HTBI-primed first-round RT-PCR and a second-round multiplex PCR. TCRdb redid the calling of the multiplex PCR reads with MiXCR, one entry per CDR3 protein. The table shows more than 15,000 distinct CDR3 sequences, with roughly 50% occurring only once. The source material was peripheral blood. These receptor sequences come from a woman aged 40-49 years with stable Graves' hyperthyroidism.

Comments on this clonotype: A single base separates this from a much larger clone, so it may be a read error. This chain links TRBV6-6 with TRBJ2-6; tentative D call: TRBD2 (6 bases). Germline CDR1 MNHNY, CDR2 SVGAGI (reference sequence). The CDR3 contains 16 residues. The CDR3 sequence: CVSSYDGGVGANVLTF. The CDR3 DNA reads TGTGTCAGCAGTTACGATGGAGGGGTTGGGGCCAACGTCCTGACTTTC.

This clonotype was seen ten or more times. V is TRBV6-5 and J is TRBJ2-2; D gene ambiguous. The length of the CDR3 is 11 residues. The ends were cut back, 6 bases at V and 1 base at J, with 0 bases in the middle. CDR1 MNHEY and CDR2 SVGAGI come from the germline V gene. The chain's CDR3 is CASRNTGELFF. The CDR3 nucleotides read TGTGCCAGCAGGAACACCGGGGAGCTGTTTTTT.

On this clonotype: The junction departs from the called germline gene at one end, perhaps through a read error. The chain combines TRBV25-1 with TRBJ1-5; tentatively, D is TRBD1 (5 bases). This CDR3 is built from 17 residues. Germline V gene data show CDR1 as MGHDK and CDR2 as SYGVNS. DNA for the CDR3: TGCGCCAGCAGCACCTTTCTACCTTGGGACTCTGATCAGTCCCAGCATTTT. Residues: CASSTFLPWDSDQSQHF.

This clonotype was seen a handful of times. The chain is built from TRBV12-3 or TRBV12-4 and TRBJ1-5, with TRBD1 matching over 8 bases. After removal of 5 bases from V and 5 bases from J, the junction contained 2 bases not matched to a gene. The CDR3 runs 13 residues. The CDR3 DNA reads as TGTGCCAGCAGTGGGGACAGGCATCAGCCCCAGCATTTT. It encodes CASSGDRHQPQHF.

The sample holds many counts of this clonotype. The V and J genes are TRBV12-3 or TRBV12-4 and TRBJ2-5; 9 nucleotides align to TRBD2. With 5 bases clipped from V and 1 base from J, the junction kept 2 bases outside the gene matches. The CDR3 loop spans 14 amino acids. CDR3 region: CASSRLAVQETQYF. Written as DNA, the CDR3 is TGTGCCAGCAGTCGACTAGCGGTCCAAGAGACCCAGTACTTC.

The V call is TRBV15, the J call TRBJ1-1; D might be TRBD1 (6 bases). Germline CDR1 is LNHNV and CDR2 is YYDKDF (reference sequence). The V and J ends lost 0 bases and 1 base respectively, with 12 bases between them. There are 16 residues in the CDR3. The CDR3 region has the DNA TGTGCCACCAGCAGAGATTGGGGCAGGGGGAACACTGAAGCTTTCTTT. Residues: CATSRDWGRGNTEAFF.

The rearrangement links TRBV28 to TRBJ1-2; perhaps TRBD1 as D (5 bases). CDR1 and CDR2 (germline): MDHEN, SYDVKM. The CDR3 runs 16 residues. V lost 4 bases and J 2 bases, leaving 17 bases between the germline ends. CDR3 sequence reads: CASSSAVYGTNYGYTF. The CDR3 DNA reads TGTGCCAGCAGTTCCGCAGTTTATGGGACGAACTATGGCTACACCTTC.

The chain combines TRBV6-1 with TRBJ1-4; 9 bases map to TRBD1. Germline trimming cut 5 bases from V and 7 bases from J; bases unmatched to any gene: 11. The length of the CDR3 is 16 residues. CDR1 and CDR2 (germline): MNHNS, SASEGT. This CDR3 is CASSPPSDRGFEKLFF. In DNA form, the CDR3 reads TGTGCCAGCAGTCCGCCTTCCGACAGGGGGTTTGAAAAACTGTTTTTT.

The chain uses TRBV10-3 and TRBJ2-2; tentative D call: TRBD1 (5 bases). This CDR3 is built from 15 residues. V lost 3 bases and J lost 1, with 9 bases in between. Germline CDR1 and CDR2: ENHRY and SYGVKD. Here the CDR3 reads CAISDRGLNTGELFF. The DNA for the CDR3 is TGTGCCATCAGTGATAGGGGTCTGAACACCGGGGAGCTGTTTTTT.

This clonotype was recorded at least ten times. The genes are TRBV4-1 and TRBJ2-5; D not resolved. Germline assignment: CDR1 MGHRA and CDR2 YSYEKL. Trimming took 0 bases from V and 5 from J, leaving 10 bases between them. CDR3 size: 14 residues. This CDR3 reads CASSQDQVRETQYF. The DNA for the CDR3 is TGCGCCAGCAGCCAAGACCAGGTCCGGGAGACCCAGTACTTC.

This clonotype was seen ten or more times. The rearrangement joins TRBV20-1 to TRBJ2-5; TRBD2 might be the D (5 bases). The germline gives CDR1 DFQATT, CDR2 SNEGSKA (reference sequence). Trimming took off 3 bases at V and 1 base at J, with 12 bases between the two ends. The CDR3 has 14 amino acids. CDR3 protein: CSARIGDPQETQYF. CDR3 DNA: TGCAGTGCTAGGATCGGGGATCCCCAAGAGACCCAGTACTTC.

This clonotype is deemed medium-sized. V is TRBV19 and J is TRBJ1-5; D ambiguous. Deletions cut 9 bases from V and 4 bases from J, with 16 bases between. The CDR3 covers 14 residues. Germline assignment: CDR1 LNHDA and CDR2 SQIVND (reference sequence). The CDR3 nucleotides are TGTGCCAGCCGACTGATCAGCGAGAATCAGCCCCAGCATTTT. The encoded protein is CASRLISENQPQHF. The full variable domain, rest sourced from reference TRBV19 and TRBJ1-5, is DGGITQSPKYLFRKEGQNVTLSCEQNLNHDAMYWYRQDPGQGLRLIYYSQIVNDFQKGDIAEGYSVSREKKESFPLTVTSAQKNPTAFYLCASRLISENQPQHFGDGTRLSIL.

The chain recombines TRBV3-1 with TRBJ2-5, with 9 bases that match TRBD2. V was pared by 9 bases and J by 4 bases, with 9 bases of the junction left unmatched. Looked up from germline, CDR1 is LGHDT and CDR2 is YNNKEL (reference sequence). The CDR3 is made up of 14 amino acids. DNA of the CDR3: TGTGCCAGTCGGGGGCTAGCGGGATCAGAGACCCAGTACTTC. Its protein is CASRGLAGSETQYF.

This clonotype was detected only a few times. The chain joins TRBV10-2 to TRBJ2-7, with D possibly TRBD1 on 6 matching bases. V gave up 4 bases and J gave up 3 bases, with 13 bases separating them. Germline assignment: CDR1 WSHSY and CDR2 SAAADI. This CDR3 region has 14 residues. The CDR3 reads CASSGGTQLYEQYF. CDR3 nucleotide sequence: TGCGCCAGCAGTGGGGGGACACAGCTCTACGAGCAGTACTTC.

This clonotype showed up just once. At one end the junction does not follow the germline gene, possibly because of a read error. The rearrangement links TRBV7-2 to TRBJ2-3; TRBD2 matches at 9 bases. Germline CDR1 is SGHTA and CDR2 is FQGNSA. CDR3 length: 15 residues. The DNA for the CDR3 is TGCGCCAGCACCCCTGGCGGGGGGGCCACAGATACGCAGTATTTC. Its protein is CASTPGGGATDTQYF.

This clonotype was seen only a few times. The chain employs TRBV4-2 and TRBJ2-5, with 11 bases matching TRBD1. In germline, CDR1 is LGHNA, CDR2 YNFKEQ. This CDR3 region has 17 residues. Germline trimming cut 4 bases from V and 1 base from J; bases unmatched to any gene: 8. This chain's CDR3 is CASSPSRDRGTQETQYF. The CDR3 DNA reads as TGTGCCAGCAGCCCCTCTAGGGACAGGGGGACCCAAGAGACCCAGTACTTC.

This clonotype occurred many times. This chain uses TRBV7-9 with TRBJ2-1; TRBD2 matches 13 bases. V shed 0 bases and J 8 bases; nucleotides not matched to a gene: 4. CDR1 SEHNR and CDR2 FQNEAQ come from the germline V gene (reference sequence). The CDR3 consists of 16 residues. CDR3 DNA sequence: TGTGCCAGCAGCTTAGCCGGACTAGCGGGAGTGGATGAGCAGTTCTTC. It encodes CASSLAGLAGVDEQFF. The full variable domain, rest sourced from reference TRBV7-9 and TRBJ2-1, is DTGVSQNPRHKITKRGQNVTFRCDPISEHNRLYWYRQTLGQGPEFLTYFQNEAQLEKSRLLSDRFSAERPKGSFSTLEIQRTEQGDSAMYLCASSLAGLAGVDEQFFGPGTRLTVL.

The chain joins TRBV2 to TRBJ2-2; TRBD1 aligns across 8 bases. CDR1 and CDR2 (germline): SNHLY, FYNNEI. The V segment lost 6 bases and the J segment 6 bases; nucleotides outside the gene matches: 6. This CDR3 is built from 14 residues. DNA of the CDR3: TGTGCCAGCAGGAAGGGACAGGCGTCCGGGGAGCTGTTTTTT. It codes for CASRKGQASGELFF.

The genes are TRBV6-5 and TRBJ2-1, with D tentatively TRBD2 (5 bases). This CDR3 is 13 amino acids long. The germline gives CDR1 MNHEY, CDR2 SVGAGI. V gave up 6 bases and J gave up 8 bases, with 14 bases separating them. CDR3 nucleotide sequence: TGTGCCAGCAGCCCCGGGATGACGTATGAGCAGTTCTTC. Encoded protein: CASSPGMTYEQFF.

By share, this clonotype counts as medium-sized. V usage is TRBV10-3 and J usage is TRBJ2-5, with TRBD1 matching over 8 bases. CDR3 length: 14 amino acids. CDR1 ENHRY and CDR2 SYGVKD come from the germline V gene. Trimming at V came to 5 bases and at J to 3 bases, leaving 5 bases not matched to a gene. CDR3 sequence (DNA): TGTGCCATCAGTTCAGGGGGCGCAGAAGAGACCCAGTACTTC. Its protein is CAISSGGAEETQYF.

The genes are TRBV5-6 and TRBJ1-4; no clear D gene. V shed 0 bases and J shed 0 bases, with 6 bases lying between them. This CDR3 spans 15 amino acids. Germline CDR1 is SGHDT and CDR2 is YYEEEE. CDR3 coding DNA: TGTGCCAGCAGCTTGGCCCGGACAACTAATGAAAAACTGTTTTTT. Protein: CASSLARTTNEKLFF.